This T cell receptor (beta chain) was identified during a study of PD-1 blockade in classical Hodgkin lymphoma. On the study more broadly: Nivolumab was given intravenously to patients at 3 mg/kg every 2 weeks. Study-level findings and limits: While CD8+ TCR diversity did not rise significantly by C4D1, CD4+ TCR diversity did. Those achieving complete response showed baseline diversity like newly diagnosed patients. The study reported lower baseline TCR diversity in newly diagnosed patients than in healthy donors.

This clone occurred a few times. Its antigen remains unknown. The data were produced by immunoSEQ multiplex PCR, yet TCRdb's version contains in-frame clones alone and is incomplete. The table has 90,000 to 100,000 clones, roughly 80% seen once. CDR1 is SNHLY, CDR2 FYNNEI, per germline. The CDR3 is made up of 12 amino acids. Trimming pared 11 bases from V and 5 bases from J, leaving 15 bases between. Each patient relapsed following autologous stem cell transplantation, and prior brentuximab vedotin exposure differed. This TCR derives from a human donor with classical Hodgkin lymphoma. J is TRBJ2-5 and V is TRBV2; TRBD1 is a possible D gene (5 bases). The source was peripheral blood mononuclear cells (PBMCs), collected before the second cycle of nivolumab. The CDR3 spells CACQGVGETQYF. The CDR3 DNA sequence: TGTGCCTGTCAGGGCGTCGGGGAGACCCAGTACTTC.